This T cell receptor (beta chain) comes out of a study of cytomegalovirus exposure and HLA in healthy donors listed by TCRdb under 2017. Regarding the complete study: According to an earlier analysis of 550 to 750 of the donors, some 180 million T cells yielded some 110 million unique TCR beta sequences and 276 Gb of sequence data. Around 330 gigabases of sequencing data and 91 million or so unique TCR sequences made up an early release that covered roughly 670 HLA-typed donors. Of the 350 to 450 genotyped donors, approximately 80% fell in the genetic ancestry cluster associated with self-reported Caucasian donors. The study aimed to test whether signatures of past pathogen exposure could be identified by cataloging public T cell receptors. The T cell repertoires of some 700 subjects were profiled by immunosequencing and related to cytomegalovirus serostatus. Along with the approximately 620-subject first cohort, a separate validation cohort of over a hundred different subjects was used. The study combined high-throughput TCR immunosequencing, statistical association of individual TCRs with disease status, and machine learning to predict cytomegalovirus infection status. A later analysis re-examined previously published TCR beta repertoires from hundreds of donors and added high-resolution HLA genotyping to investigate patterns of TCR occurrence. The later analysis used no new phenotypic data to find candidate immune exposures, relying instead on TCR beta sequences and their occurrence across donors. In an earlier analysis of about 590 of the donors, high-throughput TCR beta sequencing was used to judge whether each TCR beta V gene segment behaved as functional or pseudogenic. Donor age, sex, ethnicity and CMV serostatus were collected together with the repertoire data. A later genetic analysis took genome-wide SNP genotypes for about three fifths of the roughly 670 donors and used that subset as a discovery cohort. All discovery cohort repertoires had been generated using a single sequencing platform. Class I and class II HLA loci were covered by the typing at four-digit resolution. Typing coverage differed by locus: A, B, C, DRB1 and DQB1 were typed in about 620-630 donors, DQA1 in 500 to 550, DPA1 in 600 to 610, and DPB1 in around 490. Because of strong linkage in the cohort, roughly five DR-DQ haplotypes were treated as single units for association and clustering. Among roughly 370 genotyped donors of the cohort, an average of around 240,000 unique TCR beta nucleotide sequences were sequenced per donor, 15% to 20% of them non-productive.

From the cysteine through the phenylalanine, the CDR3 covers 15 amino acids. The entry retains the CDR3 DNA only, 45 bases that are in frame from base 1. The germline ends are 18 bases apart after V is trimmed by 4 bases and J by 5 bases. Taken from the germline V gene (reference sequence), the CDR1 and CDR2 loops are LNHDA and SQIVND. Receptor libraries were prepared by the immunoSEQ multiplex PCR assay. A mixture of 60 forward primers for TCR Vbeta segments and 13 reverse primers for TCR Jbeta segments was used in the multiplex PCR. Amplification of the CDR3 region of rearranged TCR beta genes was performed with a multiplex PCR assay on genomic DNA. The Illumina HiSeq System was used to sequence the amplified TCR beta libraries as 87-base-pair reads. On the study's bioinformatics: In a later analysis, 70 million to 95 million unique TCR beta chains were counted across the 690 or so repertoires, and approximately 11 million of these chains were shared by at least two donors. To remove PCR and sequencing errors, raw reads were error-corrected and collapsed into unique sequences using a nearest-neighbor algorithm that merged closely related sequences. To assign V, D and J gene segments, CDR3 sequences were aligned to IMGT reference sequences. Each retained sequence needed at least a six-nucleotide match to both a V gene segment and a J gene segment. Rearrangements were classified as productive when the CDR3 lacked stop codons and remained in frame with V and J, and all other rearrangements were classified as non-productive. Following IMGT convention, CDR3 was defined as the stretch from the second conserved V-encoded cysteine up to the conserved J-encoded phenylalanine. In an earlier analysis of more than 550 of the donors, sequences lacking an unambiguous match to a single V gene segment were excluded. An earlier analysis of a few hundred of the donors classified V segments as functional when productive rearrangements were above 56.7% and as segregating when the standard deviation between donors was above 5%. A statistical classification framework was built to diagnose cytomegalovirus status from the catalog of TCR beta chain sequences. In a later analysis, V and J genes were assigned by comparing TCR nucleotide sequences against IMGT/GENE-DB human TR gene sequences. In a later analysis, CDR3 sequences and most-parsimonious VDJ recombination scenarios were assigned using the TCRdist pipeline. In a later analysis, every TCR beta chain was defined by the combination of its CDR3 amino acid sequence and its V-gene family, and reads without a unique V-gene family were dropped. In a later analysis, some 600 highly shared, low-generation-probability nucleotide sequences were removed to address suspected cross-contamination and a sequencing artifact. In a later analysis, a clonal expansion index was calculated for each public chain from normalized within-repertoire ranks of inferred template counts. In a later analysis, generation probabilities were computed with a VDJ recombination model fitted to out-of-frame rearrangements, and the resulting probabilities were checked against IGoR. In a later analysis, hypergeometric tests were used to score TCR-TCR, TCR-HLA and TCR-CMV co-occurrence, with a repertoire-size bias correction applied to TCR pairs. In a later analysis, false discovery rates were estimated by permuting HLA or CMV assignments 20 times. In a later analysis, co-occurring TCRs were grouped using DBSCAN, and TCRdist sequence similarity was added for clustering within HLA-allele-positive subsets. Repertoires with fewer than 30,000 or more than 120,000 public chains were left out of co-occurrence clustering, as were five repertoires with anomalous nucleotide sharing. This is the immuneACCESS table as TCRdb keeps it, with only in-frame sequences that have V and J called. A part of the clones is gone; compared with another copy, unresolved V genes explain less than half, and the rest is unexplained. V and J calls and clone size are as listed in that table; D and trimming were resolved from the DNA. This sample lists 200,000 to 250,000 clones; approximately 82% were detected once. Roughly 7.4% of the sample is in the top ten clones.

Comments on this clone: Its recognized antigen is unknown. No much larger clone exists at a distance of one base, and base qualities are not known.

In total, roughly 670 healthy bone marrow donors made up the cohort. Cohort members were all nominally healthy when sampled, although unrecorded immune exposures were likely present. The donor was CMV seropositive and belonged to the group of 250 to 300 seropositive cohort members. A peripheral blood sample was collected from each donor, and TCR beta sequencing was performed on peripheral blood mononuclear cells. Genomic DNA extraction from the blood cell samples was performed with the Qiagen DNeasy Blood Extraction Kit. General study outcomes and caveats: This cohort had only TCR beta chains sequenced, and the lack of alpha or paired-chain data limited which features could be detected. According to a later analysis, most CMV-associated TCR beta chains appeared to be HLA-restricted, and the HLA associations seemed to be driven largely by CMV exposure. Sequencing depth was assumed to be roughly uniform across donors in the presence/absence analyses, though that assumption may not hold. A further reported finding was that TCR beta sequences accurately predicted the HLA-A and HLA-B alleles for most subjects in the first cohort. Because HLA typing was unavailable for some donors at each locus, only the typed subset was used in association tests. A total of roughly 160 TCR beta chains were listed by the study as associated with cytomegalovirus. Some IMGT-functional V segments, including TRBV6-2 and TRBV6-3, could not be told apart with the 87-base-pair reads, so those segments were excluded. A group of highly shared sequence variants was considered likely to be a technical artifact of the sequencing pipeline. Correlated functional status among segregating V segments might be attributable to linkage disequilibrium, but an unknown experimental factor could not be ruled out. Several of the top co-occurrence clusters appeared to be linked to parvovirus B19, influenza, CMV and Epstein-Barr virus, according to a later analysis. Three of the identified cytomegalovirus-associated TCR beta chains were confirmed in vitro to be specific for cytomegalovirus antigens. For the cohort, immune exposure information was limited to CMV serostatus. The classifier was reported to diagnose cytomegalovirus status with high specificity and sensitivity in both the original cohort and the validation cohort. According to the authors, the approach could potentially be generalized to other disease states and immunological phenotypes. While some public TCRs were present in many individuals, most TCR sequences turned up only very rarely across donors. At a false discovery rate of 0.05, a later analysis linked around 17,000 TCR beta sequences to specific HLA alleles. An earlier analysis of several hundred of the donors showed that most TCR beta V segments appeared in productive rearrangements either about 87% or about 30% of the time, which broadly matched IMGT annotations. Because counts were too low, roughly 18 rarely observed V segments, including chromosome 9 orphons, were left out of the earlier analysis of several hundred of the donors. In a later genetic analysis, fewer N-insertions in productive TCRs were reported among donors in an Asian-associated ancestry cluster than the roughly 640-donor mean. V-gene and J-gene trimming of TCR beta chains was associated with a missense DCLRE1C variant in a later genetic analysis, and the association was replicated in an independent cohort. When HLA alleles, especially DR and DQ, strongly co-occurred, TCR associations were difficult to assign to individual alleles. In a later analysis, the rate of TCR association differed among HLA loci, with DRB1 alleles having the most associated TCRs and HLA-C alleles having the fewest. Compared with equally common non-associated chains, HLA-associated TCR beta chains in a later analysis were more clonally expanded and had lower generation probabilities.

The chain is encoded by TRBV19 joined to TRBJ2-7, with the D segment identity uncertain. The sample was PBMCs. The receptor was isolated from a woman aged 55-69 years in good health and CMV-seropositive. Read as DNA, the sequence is TGTGCCAGTAGTAGTTATGCGCCCGGGTGGAACGAGCAGTACTTC. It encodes CASSSYAPGWNEQYF.